This T cell receptor (beta chain) was captured in a study of shared clonotypes between healthy human individuals. This CDR3 is built from 14 residues. The germline CDR1 and CDR2 sequences are MDHEN and SYDVKM. For this clone: The antigen is undetermined.

This table comes from immunoSEQ multiplex PCR, and its TCRdb copy is limited to in-frame clones, with some not included. Here the sample spans fewer than 400,000 clones, around two thirds being singletons. Notes on the study in general: The study found about 5% of naive CD4 clonotypes shared across a handful of donors.

The chain recombines TRBV28 with TRBJ2-7; D perhaps matches TRBD2 (6 bases). Sequenced sample: memory CD4+ T cells sorted from blood. The subset is: CD45RA-negative fraction. The receptor was isolated from a man aged 25 to 40 in good health. The CDR3 here is CVVSRSWGDYEQYF. CDR3 nucleotides: TGTGTCGTGAGTAGGTCGTGGGGGGACTACGAGCAGTACTTC.